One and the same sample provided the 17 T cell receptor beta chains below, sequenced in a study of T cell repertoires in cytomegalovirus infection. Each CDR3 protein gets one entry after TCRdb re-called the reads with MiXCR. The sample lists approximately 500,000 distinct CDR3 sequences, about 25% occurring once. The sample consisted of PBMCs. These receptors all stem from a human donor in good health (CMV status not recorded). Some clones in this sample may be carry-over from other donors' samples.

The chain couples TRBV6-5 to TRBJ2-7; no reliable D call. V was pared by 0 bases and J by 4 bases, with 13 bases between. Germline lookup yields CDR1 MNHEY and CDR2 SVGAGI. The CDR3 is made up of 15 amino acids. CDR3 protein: CASSYSRAGYYEQYV. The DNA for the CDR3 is TGTGCCAGCAGTTACTCAAGGGCAGGATATTACGAGCAGTACGTC.

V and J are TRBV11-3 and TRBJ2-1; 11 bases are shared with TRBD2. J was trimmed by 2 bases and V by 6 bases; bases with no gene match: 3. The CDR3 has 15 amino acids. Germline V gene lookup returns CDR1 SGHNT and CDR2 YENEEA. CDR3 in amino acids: CASSIAGGPYNEQFF. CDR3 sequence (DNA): TGTGCCAGCAGTATAGCGGGAGGGCCCTACAATGAGCAGTTCTTC.

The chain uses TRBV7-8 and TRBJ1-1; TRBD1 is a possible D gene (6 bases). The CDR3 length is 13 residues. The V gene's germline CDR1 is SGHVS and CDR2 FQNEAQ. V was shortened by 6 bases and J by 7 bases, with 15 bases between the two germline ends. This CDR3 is CASSYTGNDEAFF. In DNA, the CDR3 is TGTGCCAGCAGTTACACAGGGAACGATGAAGCTTTCTTT.

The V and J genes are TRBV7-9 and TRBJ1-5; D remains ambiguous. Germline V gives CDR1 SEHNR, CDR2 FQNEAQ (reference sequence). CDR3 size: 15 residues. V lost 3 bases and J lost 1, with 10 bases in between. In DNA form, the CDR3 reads TGTGCCAGCAGCTTCGCAGGAGTCAGCAATCAGCCCCAGCATTTT. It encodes CASSFAGVSNQPQHF.

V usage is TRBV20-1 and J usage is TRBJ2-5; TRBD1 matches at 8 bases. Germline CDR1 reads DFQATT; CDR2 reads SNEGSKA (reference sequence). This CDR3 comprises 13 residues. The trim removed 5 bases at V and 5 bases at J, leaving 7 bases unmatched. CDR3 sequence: CSASPGGRETQYF. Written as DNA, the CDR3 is TGCAGTGCTTCACCAGGGGGCAGGGAGACCCAGTACTTC.

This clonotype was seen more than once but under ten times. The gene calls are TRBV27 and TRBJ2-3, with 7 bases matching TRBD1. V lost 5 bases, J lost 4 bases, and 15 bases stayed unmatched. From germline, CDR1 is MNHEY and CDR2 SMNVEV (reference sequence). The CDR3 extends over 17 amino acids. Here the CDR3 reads CASSGETGHPAADTQYF. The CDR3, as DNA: TGTGCCAGCAGTGGCGAGACAGGGCACCCTGCCGCAGATACGCAGTATTTT.

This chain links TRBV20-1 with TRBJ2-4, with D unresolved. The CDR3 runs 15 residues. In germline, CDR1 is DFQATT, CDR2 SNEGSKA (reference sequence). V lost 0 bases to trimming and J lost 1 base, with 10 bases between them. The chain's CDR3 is CSARDTGVAKNIQYF. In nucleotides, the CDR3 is TGCAGTGCTAGAGACACTGGGGTGGCCAAAAACATTCAGTACTTC.

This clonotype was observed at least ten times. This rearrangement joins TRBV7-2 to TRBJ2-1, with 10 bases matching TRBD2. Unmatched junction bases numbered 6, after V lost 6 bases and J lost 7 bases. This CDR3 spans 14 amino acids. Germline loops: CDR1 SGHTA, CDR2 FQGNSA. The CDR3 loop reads CASRLAGVRNEQFF. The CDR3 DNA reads TGTGCCAGCAGGCTAGCGGGAGTTAGGAATGAGCAGTTCTTC.

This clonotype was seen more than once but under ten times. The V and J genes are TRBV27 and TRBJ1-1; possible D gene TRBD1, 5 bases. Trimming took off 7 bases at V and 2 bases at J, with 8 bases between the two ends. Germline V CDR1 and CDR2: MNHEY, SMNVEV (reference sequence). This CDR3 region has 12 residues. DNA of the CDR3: TGTGCCAGCACTGGGGGAAACACTGAAGCTTTCTTT. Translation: CASTGGNTEAFF.

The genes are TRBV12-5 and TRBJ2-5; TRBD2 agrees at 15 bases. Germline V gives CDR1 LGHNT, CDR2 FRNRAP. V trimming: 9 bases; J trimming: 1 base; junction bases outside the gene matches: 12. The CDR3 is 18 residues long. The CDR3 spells CASAGLAGGSTLQETQYF. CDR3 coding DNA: TGTGCTAGCGCGGGACTAGCGGGAGGATCGACTCTCCAAGAGACCCAGTACTTC. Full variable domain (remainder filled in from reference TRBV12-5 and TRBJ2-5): DARVTQTPRHKVTEMGQEVTMRCQPILGHNTVFWYRQTMMQGLELLAYFRNRAPLDDSGMPKDRFSAEMPDATLATLKIQPSEPRDSAVYFCASAGLAGGSTLQETQYFGPGTRLLVL.

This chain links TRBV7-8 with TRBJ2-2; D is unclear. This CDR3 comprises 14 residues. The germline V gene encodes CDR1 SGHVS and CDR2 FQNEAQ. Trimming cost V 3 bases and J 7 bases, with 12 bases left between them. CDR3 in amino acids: CASSFSETDGELFF. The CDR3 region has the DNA TGTGCCAGCAGCTTTTCGGAGACGGACGGGGAGCTGTTTTTT.

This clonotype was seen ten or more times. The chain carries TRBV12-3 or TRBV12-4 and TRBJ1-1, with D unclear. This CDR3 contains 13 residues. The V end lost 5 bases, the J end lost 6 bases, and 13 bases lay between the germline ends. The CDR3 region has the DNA TGTGCCAGCAGTGTAAACGTTGGAGCTGAAGCTTTCTTT. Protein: CASSVNVGAEAFF.

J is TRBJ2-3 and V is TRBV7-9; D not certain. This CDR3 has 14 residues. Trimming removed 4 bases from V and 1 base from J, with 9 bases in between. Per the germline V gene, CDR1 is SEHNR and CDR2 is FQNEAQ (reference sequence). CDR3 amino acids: CASSSPIGTDTQYF. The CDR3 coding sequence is TGTGCCAGCAGCTCCCCCATAGGCACAGATACGCAGTATTTT.

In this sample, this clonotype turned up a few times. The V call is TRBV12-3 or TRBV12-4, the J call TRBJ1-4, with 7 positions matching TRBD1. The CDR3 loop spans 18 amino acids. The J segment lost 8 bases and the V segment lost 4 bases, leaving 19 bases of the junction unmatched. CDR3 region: CASSSPGQRSRRIEKLFF. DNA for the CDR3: TGTGCCAGCAGTTCCCCGGGACAGCGTAGCCGGAGGATCGAAAAACTGTTTTTT.

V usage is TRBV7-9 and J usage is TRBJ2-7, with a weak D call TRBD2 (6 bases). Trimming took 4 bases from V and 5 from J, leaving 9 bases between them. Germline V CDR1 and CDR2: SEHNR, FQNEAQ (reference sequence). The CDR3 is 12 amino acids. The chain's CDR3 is CASSWRGDEQYV. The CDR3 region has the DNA TGTGCCAGCAGCTGGCGCGGGGACGAGCAGTACGTC.

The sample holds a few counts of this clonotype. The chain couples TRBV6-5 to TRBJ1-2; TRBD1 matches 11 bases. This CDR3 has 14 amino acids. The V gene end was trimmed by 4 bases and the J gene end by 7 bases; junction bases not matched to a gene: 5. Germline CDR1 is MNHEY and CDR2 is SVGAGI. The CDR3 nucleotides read TGTGCCAGCAGTTCGGGACAGGGGGGACGTGGCTACACCTTC. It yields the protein CASSSGQGGRGYTF.

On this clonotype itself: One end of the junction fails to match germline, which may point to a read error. The CDR3 nucleotides read TGTGCCAGCACCTTGGATGTGTTCGGCTACACCTTC. Translated: CASTLDVFGYTF. The chain uses TRBV5-5 and TRBJ1-2, with unresolved D. The length of the CDR3 is 12 residues. Germline values: CDR1 SGHKS, CDR2 YYEKEE (reference sequence).